Detailed here is one T cell receptor (beta chain). This CDR3 is 16 amino acids long. The junction had 3 bases not matched to a gene; V was cut back by 1 base and J by 2 bases. Germline assignment: CDR1 SEHNR and CDR2 FQNEAQ (reference sequence). The sample belongs to a study of molecular identifiers for immune sequencing clone quantification. Bulk TCR libraries were made with methods that had been previously described and with listed TCR primers. TCRdb recomputed calls from the PCR reads with MiXCR, one row per CDR3 protein. Altogether hundreds of thousands of distinct CDR3 sequences are present, about 25% being singletons, with the ten largest covering about 0.78%.

The specimen sequenced was naive CD8+ T cells from blood, with Jurkat cell RNA spiked in. The subset was: FACS-sorted CD8+CD4-CCR7+CD45RA+ naive T cells. The chain joins TRBV7-9 to TRBJ2-1; 9 bases match TRBD1. The receptor was isolated from a human donor in good health. Some libraries in this study had Jurkat cell RNA spiked in. CDR3 in amino acids: CASSLDRGPAYNEQFF. In nucleotides, the CDR3 is TGTGCCAGCAGCTTAGACAGGGGGCCTGCCTACAATGAGCAGTTCTTC.